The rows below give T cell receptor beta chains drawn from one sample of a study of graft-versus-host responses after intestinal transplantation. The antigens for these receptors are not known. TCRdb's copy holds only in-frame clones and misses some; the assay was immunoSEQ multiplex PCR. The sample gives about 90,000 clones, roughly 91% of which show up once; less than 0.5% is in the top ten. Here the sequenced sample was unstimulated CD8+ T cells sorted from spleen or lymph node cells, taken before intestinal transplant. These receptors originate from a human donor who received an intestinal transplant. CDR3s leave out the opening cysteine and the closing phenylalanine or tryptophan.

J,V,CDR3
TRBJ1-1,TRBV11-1,ASSLGARTEAF
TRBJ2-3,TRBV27,ASRVSGTGTDTQY
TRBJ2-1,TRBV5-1,ASSQNHIAGGNEQF
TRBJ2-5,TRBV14,ASSPPWTGYETQY
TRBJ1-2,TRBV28,ASSVNYLTGPFNYGYT
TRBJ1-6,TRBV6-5,ASSLRTLSTPLH
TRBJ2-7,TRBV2,ASSMGLAGTGYEQY
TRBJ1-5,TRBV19,ASGGGHQPQH
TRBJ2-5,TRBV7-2,ASSSPGQGSWETQY
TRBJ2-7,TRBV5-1,ASSFSSYEQY
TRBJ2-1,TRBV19,ASSIALAGGRNEQF
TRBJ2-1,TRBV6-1,ASSSWTGVGNEQF
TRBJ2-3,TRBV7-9,ASSLARHPTDTQY
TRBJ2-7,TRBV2,ASSEAAGTGSYEQY
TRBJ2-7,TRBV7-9,ASSFQGGNGEQY
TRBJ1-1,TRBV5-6,ASSLSSGWFTEAF
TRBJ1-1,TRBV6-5,ASSYSAGGNTEAF
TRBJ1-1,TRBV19,ASSSWTGPKAEAF
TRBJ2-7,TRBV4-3,ASSQGPGLAYEQY
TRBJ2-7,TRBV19,ASSISLSYEQY
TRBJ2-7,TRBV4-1,ASSQDGDSTYEQY
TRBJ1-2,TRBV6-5,ASSYAGGAMHGYT
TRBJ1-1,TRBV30,AFGQAILTPEAF
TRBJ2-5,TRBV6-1,ASSDLAGQETQY
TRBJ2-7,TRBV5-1,ASHSSGQGPYEQY
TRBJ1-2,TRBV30,AWSPGLPSSGYT
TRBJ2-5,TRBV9,ASSARYGETQY
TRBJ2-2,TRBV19,ASSLGTSGSANTGELF
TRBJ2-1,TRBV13,ASSFEGEGYNEQF
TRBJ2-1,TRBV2,ASSDFGSGDEQF
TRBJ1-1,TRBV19,ASSNMNTEAF
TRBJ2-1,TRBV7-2,ASSIAGSGNEQF
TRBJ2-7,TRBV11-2,ASSLAIQGSGGHYEQY
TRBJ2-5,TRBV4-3,ASSQDSSGLTQETQY
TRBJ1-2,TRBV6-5,ASSYSSSGGLWGYT
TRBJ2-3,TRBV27,ASSFLAGGRTDTQY
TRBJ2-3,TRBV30,AWSPIAGGRDTQY
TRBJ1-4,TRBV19,ASSPPFEEKLF
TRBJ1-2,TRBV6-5,AGSYAPRDMRYT
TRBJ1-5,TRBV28,ATCGGTGGGWGNQPQH
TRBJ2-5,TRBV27,ASSLQGMEETQY
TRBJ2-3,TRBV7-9,ASSLTGLRGTDTQY
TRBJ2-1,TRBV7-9,ASSSPTSGRTSEQF
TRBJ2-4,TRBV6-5,ASSYRGHGKNIQY
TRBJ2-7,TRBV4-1,ASSPRQDSYEQY
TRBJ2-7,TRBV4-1,ASSHRDREAEQY
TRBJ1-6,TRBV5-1,ASSFESSYNSPLH
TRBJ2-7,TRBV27,ASSSGTGYSYEQY
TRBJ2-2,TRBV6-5,ASSYDSSGKRLF
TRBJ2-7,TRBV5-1,ASSLGEGPYEQY
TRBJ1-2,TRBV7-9,ASSSLSLGRGYT
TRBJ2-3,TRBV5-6,ASSWEKNRVADTQY
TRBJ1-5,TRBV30,AWSVNQGTH
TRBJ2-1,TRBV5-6,ASSSGTYNEQF